Below are 28 T cell receptor beta chains sequenced from a single sample in a study of identifying expanded T cells in peripheral blood. Sequencing was performed with immunoSEQ multiplex PCR; in TCRdb, only in-frame clones are kept and a portion is missing. The repertoire holds 95,000 to 100,000 clones, roughly 85% seen once, with approximately 17% in the top ten. What was sequenced was blood. Receptors were obtained from a person aged 18 to 70 in good health.

For this clone: An end of the junction does not agree with germline; a read error may underlie this. The chain links TRBV28 to TRBJ1-5, with 7 bases that match TRBD1. The CDR3 extends over 15 amino acids. Germline V CDR1 and CDR2: MDHEN, SYDVKM. CDR3 sequence (DNA): TGTGCCAGCAGCTTATGGGCCCAGGGGGGTCAGCCCCAGCATTTT. Protein: CASSLWAQGGQPQHF.

CDR3 coding DNA: TGTGCCAGCAGCTCCGGGCCATGGGAGACCCAGTACTTC. It specifies CASSSGPWETQYF. The chain links TRBV28 to TRBJ2-5; unclear D gene. Germline CDR1 reads MDHEN; CDR2 reads SYDVKM. CDR3 length: 13 residues. V lost 6 bases, J lost 5 bases, and 13 bases lay in between.

This chain connects TRBV5-1 to TRBJ2-1; 9 positions agree with TRBD1. There are 15 residues in the CDR3. Germline V lookup: CDR1 SGHRS, CDR2 YFSETQ. V gave up 4 bases and J gave up 7 bases; unmatched junction bases: 9. The CDR3 region has the DNA TGCGCCAGCAGCCAGCCGGGACAGGGTCGGAATGAGCAGTTCTTC. Translation gives CASSQPGQGRNEQFF. Based on the CDR3 plus reference TRBV5-1 and TRBJ2-1, the full variable domain is KAGVTQTPRYLIKTRGQQVTLSCSPISGHRSVSWYQQTPGQGLQFLFEYFSETQRNKGNFPGRFSGRQFSNSRSEMNVSTLELGDSALYLCASSQPGQGRNEQFFGPGTRLTVL.

CDR3 sequence reads: CSVEAGTGAGYTF. The CDR3 DNA is TGCAGCGTTGAAGCCGGGACAGGGGCGGGCTACACCTTC. This sequence joins TRBV29-1 and TRBJ1-2; 10 bases line up with TRBD1. Germline V gene data show CDR1 as SQVTM and CDR2 as ANQGSEA. This CDR3 has 13 amino acids. J gave up 8 bases and V 1 base, and 4 bases lay outside the gene matches.

This sequence joins TRBV28 and TRBJ1-2; D ambiguous. Germline V lookup: CDR1 MDHEN, CDR2 SYDVKM. The CDR3 runs 13 residues. V shed 3 bases and J shed 0 bases, with 5 bases lying between them. The CDR3, as DNA: TGTGCCAGCAGTTTTAGGGCTAACTATGGCTACACCTTC. It is translated as CASSFRANYGYTF.

CDR3 nucleotide sequence: TGTGCCAGCAGCTCGGACGGAAACTATGGCTACACCTTC. Translated, it gives CASSSDGNYGYTF. This chain links TRBV5-6 with TRBJ1-2; unclear D gene. The V gene lost 3 bases and the J gene lost 2 bases, with 8 bases spanning the gap. The CDR3 runs 13 residues. From germline, CDR1 is SGHDT and CDR2 YYEEEE.

The chain uses TRBV11-2 and TRBJ1-3, with unresolved D. CDR3 length equals 15 residues. V gave up 2 bases and J gave up 2 bases, with 10 bases separating them. The V gene's germline CDR1 is SGHAT and CDR2 FQNNGV. The CDR3 spells CASSLSLPPGNTIYF. DNA for the CDR3: TGTGCCAGCAGCTTAAGCCTACCACCTGGAAACACCATATATTTT.

This chain joins TRBV7-6 and TRBJ2-7; possible D gene TRBD2, 6 bases. V was pared by 5 bases and J by 4 bases, with 15 bases between. The CDR3 runs 14 residues. Germline V CDR1 and CDR2: SGHVS, FNYEAQ. The CDR3 is CASSDWDSGYEQYF. The DNA for the CDR3 is TGTGCCAGCAGCGACTGGGACTCCGGTTACGAGCAGTACTTC.

The CDR3 loop reads CASSLAGLHEQYF. The CDR3 DNA follows: TGTGCCAGCAGCTTAGCGGGTCTCCACGAGCAGTACTTC. The V call is TRBV7-8, the J call TRBJ2-7; D is undetermined. There are 13 residues in the CDR3. Germline loops: CDR1 SGHVS, CDR2 FQNEAQ. Between the trimmed V and J ends, which lost 0 bases and 5 bases, there was a span of 8 bases.

This chain connects TRBV4-3 to TRBJ1-2, with D tentatively TRBD1 (5 bases). V shed 0 bases and J shed 2 bases, with 7 bases lying between them. CDR3 length equals 14 residues. CDR1 and CDR2 (germline): LGHNA, YSLEER. CDR3 coding DNA: TGCGCCAGCAGCCAAGAACAGGAGAACTATGGCTACACCTTC. It codes for CASSQEQENYGYTF.

Comments on this clone: One junction end disagrees with the germline gene, perhaps due to a read error. The rearrangement joins TRBV10-3 to TRBJ1-2; TRBD1 might be the D (5 bases). The CDR3 spans 12 residues. Germline loops: CDR1 ENHRY, CDR2 SYGVKD. The DNA for the CDR3 is TGTGCCAGCAGTTACGGGGCCTATGGCTACACCTTC. This gives the protein CASSYGAYGYTF.

The V call is TRBV5-5, the J call TRBJ1-2; no firm D call. The length of the CDR3 is 18 residues. From germline, CDR1 is SGHKS and CDR2 YYEKEE (reference sequence). The ends were cut back, 0 bases at V and 0 bases at J, with 18 bases in the middle. CDR3: CASSLAVQLAGSNYGYTF. The CDR3 region has the DNA TGTGCCAGCAGCTTGGCCGTACAGTTAGCAGGCTCTAACTATGGCTACACCTTC.

This rearrangement joins TRBV5-3 to TRBJ2-1; 12 bases are a match to TRBD2. TRBV5-3 is an ORF; its function is uncertain. This CDR3 is built from 14 residues. Trimming took 10 bases from V and 8 from J; bases not matched to a gene: 10. CDR3 nucleotide sequence: TGTGCCCCCCGTAGGGGACTAGCGGGCGATGAGCAGTTCTTC. Encoded protein: CAPRRGLAGDEQFF.

J is TRBJ2-4 and V is TRBV12-5; tentatively, D is TRBD1 (6 bases). The V gene lost 6 bases and the J gene lost 7 bases, with 13 bases spanning the gap. Per germline, CDR1 LGHNT and CDR2 FRNRAP. The CDR3 has 13 amino acids. The CDR3 region is CASGLQGTNIQYF. CDR3 coding DNA: TGTGCTAGTGGGCTACAGGGAACGAACATTCAGTACTTC.

The gene calls are TRBV7-2 and TRBJ1-1; no reliable D call. Germline values: CDR1 SGHTA, CDR2 FQGNSA. The CDR3 runs 17 residues. V was shortened by 1 base and J by 1 base, with 16 bases between the two germline ends. CDR3 nucleotides: TGTGCCAGCAGCTTAGGGCTTCTTTCACAGCCGAACACTGAAGCTTTCTTT. Protein product: CASSLGLLSQPNTEAFF.

The chain couples TRBV29-1 to TRBJ2-7; D possibly corresponds to TRBD1 (6 bases). V was pared by 6 bases and J by 4 bases, with 13 bases between. The CDR3 runs to 12 residues. Germline V lookup: CDR1 SQVTM, CDR2 ANQGSEA. DNA for the CDR3: TGCAGCGTACGGACAGAATCATACGAGCAGTACTTC. Protein sequence: CSVRTESYEQYF.

V and J are TRBV9 and TRBJ2-3; D remains ambiguous. Trimming removed 2 bases at V and 8 bases at J, with 18 bases between. Per the germline V gene, CDR1 is SGDLS and CDR2 is YYNGEE. This CDR3 has 15 residues. The CDR3 protein is CASSVIAKTGPTQYF. CDR3 DNA: TGTGCCAGCAGCGTCATAGCCAAAACGGGCCCTACGCAGTATTTT. Filled out from reference TRBV9 and TRBJ2-3, the complete variable domain reads DSGVTQTPKHLITATGQRVTLRCSPRSGDLSVYWYQQSLDQGLQFLIQYYNGEERAKGNILERFSAQQFPDLHSELNLSSLELGDSALYFCASSVIAKTGPTQYFGPGTRLTVL.

The chain is built from TRBV6-5 and TRBJ2-4, with D perhaps TRBD1 (6 bases). Deletions cut 6 bases from V and 0 bases from J, with 9 bases between. The CDR3 has 14 amino acids. Germline lookup yields CDR1 MNHEY and CDR2 SVGAGI. The CDR3 sequence: CASRDSLAKNIQYF. CDR3 nucleotide sequence: TGTGCCAGCAGGGACAGTCTAGCCAAAAACATTCAGTACTTC.

The V call is TRBV6-4, the J call TRBJ2-1; unclear D gene. Germline-derived CDR1 and CDR2 are MRHNA and SNTAGT. Between the trimmed V and J ends, which lost 0 bases and 8 bases, there was a span of 8 bases. The CDR3 totals 13 residues. The CDR3 here is CASSDSTKDEQFF. DNA for the CDR3: TGTGCCAGCAGTGACTCTACTAAAGATGAGCAGTTCTTC.

This clone was picked up a small number of times. This chain connects TRBV2 to TRBJ2-3, with 7 bases aligning to TRBD2. This CDR3 has 13 residues. V gave up 7 bases and J gave up 2 bases; unmatched junction bases: 3. From germline, CDR1 is SNHLY and CDR2 FYNNEI. CDR3 nucleotides: TGTGCCAGCACCTGGGACTACACAGATACGCAGTATTTT. This translates into CASTWDYTDTQYF.

The chain employs TRBV29-1 and TRBJ1-1, with a weak D call TRBD1 (5 bases). Germline-derived CDR1 and CDR2 are SQVTM and ANQGSEA. The CDR3 runs to 15 residues. V lost 3 bases, J lost 0 bases, and 14 bases lay in between. The CDR3 region is CSVDGGWGMNTEAFF. DNA for the CDR3: TGCAGCGTTGACGGGGGGTGGGGAATGAACACTGAAGCTTTCTTT.

This rearrangement joins TRBV7-2 to TRBJ2-7; D is perhaps TRBD1 (5 bases). Trimming pared 5 bases from V and 0 bases from J, leaving 14 bases between. The germline gives CDR1 SGHTA, CDR2 FQGNSA. This CDR3 contains 15 residues. CDR3 nucleotide sequence: TGTGCCAGCAGCCCCTGGGGCGGACCCTCCTACGAGCAGTACTTC. Protein: CASSPWGGPSYEQYF. Full variable domain (remainder filled in from reference TRBV7-2 and TRBJ2-7): GAGVSQSPSNKVTEKGKDVELRCDPISGHTALYWYRQSLGQGLEFLIYFQGNSAPDKSGLPSDRFSAERTGGSVSTLTIQRTQQEDSAVYLCASSPWGGPSYEQYFGPGTRLTVT.

The CDR3 reads CASRPIAGRPNSPLHF. The CDR3 bases are TGTGCCAGCAGACCCATCGCTGGGCGGCCTAATTCACCCCTCCACTTT. The J gene is TRBJ1-6, the V gene TRBV27; D not resolved. CDR1 is MNHEY, CDR2 SMNVEV, per germline (reference sequence). The V and J ends lost 6 bases and 6 bases respectively, with 18 bases between them. CDR3 length equals 16 residues.

The J gene is TRBJ2-7, the V gene TRBV6-1, with 10 bases aligning to TRBD1. The ends lost 5 bases at V and 6 bases at J; junction bases unmatched: 7. Germline V gives CDR1 MNHNS, CDR2 SASEGT. The CDR3 length is 14 residues. The CDR3 DNA reads TGTGCCAGCAGTCCGCTGACAGGGGGCCTCGAGCAGTACTTC. Amino acids: CASSPLTGGLEQYF.

This clone has just a few counts. The V gene is TRBV7-2, the J gene TRBJ1-3; no reliable D call. Trimming stripped 1 base from V and 0 bases from J, with 10 bases between. The CDR3 loop spans 16 amino acids. Germline loops: CDR1 SGHTA, CDR2 FQGNSA. The CDR3 loop reads CASSLVGTSSGNTIYF. Here the CDR3 DNA reads TGTGCCAGCAGCTTAGTGGGCACAAGCTCTGGAAACACCATATATTTT.

This sequence joins TRBV5-1 and TRBJ1-4; D is possibly TRBD1 (6 bases). V was pared by 4 bases and J by 4 bases, with 17 bases between. CDR1 is SGHRS and CDR2 is YFSETQ in the germline V gene. This CDR3 is 16 amino acids long. The CDR3 is CASSTVATGINEKLFF. The CDR3 DNA follows: TGCGCCAGCAGCACCGTAGCGACAGGAATTAATGAAAAACTGTTTTTT.

The table lists this clone with a count of one. V is TRBV4-3 and J is TRBJ2-5; a possible D gene is TRBD2 (6 bases). This CDR3 has 14 residues. Trimming took 4 bases from V and 7 from J, leaving 16 bases between them. Germline-derived CDR1 and CDR2 are LGHNA and YSLEER. The CDR3 DNA reads TGCGCCAGCAGCCCCCTAGCGCGGGTGGGGACCCAGTACTTC. Translated: CASSPLARVGTQYF.

The rearrangement uses TRBV4-3 and TRBJ2-1; 11 bases match TRBD2. CDR3 size: 16 residues. Looked up from germline, CDR1 is LGHNA and CDR2 is YSLEER. V lost 3 bases, J lost 6 bases, and 7 bases stayed unmatched. The chain's CDR3 is CASSHRLAGRANEQFF. The CDR3 bases are TGCGCCAGCAGCCACAGACTAGCGGGGAGGGCCAATGAGCAGTTCTTC.